Each of the 10 T cell receptor beta chains below was sequenced from the same sample in a study of patients and donors after allogeneic stem cell transplantation. From the RT-PCR reads, TCRdb called clonotypes with MiXCR, one entry per CDR3 protein. The sample shows 800,000 to 1,000,000 distinct CDR3 sequences, roughly 18% of them seen only once. Sequencing used blood, either unsorted or a sorted T cell fraction (not recorded which). These receptors were obtained from a human donor who was either an allogeneic HSCT recipient or a stem cell or donor lymphocyte infusion donor (not recorded which). It is not recorded whose cells these are; they may come from a transplant donor.

The table lists this clonotype with a few counts. The chain joins TRBV9 to TRBJ2-5; possibly TRBD1 for D (6 bases). The CDR3 has 14 residues. Trimming left V 4 bases short and J 5 bases short, with 15 bases between. CDR1 is SGDLS, CDR2 YYNGEE, per germline. The CDR3 loop reads CASSRSGGRETQYF. In DNA, the CDR3 is TGTGCCAGCAGCCGTAGTGGGGGCCGGGAGACCCAGTACTTC.

This sequence joins TRBV29-1 and TRBJ2-7; D perhaps matches TRBD1 (5 bases). Trimming took 4 bases from V and 6 from J, leaving 13 bases between them. CDR3 size: 12 residues. Germline CDR1 and CDR2: SQVTM and ANQGSEA. CDR3 region: CSVARAGPEQYF. The CDR3 nucleotides read TGCAGCGTTGCCAGGGCCGGTCCCGAGCAGTACTTC.

The chain uses TRBV25-1 and TRBJ1-2; D not certain. V lost 7 bases, J lost 3 bases, and 6 bases lay in between. The germline gives CDR1 MGHDK, CDR2 SYGVNS. The CDR3 length is 11 residues. The chain's CDR3 is CASKTDYGYTF. CDR3 sequence (DNA): TGTGCCAGCAAGACGGACTATGGCTACACCTTC.

The chain couples TRBV2 to TRBJ2-6, with 7 bases that match TRBD1. Germline values: CDR1 SNHLY, CDR2 FYNNEI. The CDR3 sequence is 17 residues long. V lost 3 bases to trimming and J lost 0 bases; unmatched junction nucleotides: 5. CDR3 loop: CASSDWDSTSGANVLTF. The CDR3 DNA reads TGTGCCAGCAGTGATTGGGACAGTACCTCTGGGGCCAACGTCCTGACTTTC.

This sequence joins TRBV7-9 and TRBJ2-1; D is tentatively TRBD1 or TRBD2 (5 bases each). Trimming cost V 5 bases and J 1 base, with 15 bases left between them. The germline CDR1 and CDR2 sequences are SEHNR and FQNEAQ (reference sequence). CDR3 size: 16 residues. CDR3 residues: CASSGTDVGSYNEQFF. CDR3 coding DNA: TGTGCCAGCAGCGGGACGGACGTCGGGTCCTACAATGAGCAGTTCTTC.

The sample holds a few counts of this clonotype. The gene calls are TRBV12-3 or TRBV12-4 and TRBJ2-1; TRBD2 matches 9 bases. The trim removed 6 bases at V and 6 bases at J, leaving 9 bases unmatched. This CDR3 region has 15 residues. CDR3 bases: TGTGCCAGCAGCCTCCTAGCGGGAAGGGTCAATGAGCAGTTCTTC. This sequence encodes CASSLLAGRVNEQFF.

This clonotype was counted many times. The J gene is TRBJ1-2, the V gene TRBV12-3 or TRBV12-4; D is ambiguous. V lost 8 bases and J 0 bases, leaving 10 bases between the germline ends. CDR3 size: 13 residues. The CDR3 DNA follows: TGTGCCAGCCGACCCCGGACTAACTATGGCTACACCTTC. Translating it yields CASRPRTNYGYTF.

This clonotype was observed a few times. The chain recombines TRBV9 with TRBJ1-2; D perhaps matches TRBD1 (5 bases). Looked up from germline, CDR1 is SGDLS and CDR2 is YYNGEE. There are 19 residues in the CDR3. Trimming left V 2 bases short and J 1 base short, with 24 bases between. The CDR3 DNA follows: TGTGCCAGCAGCGTTTCGGGGCACGCGGGGACGCACTTTAACTATGGCTACACCTTC. Its translation: CASSVSGHAGTHFNYGYTF.

V and J are TRBV7-2 and TRBJ2-3; 8 nucleotides align to TRBD2. The length of the CDR3 is 16 residues. Germline CDR1 and CDR2: SGHTA and FQGNSA. With 5 bases clipped from V and 0 bases from J, the junction kept 7 bases outside the gene matches. CDR3 region: CASSQFQRGSTDTQYF. As DNA, the CDR3 is TGTGCCAGCAGCCAATTTCAGCGGGGGAGCACAGATACGCAGTATTTT.

On this clonotype itself: The junction does not match germline at one end; this may be a read error. J is TRBJ2-3 and V is TRBV4-3; possibly TRBD2 for D (6 bases). Germline CDR1 is LGHNA and CDR2 is YSLEER. The CDR3 is 17 amino acids. The CDR3 loop is CASSLGRDLAGTDTQYF. The CDR3 DNA is TGCGCCAGCAGCCTCGGCCGGGACTTAGCAGGTACAGATACACAGTATTTT.